Sequencing of this TCR beta chain was carried out in a study of response to subunit inactivated influenza vaccine. This clonotype was counted between two and nine times. As yet, its antigen is unknown. CDR3 length equals 17 residues. The V and J ends lost 5 bases and 6 bases respectively, with 22 bases between them. CDR1 and CDR2 from the germline V gene are LGHNA and YSLEER. TCRdb re-derived calls from the RT-PCR reads in MiXCR, one entry per CDR3 protein. The repertoire holds 400,000 to 650,000 distinct CDR3 sequences, with more than 7% as singletons. Findings and caveats of the study: The authors suggested that every seasonal influenza vaccination recruits few new T cells.

The chain links TRBV4-3 to TRBJ1-4; D may be TRBD1 (6 bases). The sequence was collected from a man between 50 and 75 years old who received an inactivated influenza vaccine. Sample: PBMCs from blood, taken approximately 25 months after vaccination. This CDR3 reads CASSYYLPGHQDEKLFF. The CDR3 DNA reads TGCGCCAGCAGCTACTACTTACCGGGACACCAAGATGAAAAACTGTTTTTT.